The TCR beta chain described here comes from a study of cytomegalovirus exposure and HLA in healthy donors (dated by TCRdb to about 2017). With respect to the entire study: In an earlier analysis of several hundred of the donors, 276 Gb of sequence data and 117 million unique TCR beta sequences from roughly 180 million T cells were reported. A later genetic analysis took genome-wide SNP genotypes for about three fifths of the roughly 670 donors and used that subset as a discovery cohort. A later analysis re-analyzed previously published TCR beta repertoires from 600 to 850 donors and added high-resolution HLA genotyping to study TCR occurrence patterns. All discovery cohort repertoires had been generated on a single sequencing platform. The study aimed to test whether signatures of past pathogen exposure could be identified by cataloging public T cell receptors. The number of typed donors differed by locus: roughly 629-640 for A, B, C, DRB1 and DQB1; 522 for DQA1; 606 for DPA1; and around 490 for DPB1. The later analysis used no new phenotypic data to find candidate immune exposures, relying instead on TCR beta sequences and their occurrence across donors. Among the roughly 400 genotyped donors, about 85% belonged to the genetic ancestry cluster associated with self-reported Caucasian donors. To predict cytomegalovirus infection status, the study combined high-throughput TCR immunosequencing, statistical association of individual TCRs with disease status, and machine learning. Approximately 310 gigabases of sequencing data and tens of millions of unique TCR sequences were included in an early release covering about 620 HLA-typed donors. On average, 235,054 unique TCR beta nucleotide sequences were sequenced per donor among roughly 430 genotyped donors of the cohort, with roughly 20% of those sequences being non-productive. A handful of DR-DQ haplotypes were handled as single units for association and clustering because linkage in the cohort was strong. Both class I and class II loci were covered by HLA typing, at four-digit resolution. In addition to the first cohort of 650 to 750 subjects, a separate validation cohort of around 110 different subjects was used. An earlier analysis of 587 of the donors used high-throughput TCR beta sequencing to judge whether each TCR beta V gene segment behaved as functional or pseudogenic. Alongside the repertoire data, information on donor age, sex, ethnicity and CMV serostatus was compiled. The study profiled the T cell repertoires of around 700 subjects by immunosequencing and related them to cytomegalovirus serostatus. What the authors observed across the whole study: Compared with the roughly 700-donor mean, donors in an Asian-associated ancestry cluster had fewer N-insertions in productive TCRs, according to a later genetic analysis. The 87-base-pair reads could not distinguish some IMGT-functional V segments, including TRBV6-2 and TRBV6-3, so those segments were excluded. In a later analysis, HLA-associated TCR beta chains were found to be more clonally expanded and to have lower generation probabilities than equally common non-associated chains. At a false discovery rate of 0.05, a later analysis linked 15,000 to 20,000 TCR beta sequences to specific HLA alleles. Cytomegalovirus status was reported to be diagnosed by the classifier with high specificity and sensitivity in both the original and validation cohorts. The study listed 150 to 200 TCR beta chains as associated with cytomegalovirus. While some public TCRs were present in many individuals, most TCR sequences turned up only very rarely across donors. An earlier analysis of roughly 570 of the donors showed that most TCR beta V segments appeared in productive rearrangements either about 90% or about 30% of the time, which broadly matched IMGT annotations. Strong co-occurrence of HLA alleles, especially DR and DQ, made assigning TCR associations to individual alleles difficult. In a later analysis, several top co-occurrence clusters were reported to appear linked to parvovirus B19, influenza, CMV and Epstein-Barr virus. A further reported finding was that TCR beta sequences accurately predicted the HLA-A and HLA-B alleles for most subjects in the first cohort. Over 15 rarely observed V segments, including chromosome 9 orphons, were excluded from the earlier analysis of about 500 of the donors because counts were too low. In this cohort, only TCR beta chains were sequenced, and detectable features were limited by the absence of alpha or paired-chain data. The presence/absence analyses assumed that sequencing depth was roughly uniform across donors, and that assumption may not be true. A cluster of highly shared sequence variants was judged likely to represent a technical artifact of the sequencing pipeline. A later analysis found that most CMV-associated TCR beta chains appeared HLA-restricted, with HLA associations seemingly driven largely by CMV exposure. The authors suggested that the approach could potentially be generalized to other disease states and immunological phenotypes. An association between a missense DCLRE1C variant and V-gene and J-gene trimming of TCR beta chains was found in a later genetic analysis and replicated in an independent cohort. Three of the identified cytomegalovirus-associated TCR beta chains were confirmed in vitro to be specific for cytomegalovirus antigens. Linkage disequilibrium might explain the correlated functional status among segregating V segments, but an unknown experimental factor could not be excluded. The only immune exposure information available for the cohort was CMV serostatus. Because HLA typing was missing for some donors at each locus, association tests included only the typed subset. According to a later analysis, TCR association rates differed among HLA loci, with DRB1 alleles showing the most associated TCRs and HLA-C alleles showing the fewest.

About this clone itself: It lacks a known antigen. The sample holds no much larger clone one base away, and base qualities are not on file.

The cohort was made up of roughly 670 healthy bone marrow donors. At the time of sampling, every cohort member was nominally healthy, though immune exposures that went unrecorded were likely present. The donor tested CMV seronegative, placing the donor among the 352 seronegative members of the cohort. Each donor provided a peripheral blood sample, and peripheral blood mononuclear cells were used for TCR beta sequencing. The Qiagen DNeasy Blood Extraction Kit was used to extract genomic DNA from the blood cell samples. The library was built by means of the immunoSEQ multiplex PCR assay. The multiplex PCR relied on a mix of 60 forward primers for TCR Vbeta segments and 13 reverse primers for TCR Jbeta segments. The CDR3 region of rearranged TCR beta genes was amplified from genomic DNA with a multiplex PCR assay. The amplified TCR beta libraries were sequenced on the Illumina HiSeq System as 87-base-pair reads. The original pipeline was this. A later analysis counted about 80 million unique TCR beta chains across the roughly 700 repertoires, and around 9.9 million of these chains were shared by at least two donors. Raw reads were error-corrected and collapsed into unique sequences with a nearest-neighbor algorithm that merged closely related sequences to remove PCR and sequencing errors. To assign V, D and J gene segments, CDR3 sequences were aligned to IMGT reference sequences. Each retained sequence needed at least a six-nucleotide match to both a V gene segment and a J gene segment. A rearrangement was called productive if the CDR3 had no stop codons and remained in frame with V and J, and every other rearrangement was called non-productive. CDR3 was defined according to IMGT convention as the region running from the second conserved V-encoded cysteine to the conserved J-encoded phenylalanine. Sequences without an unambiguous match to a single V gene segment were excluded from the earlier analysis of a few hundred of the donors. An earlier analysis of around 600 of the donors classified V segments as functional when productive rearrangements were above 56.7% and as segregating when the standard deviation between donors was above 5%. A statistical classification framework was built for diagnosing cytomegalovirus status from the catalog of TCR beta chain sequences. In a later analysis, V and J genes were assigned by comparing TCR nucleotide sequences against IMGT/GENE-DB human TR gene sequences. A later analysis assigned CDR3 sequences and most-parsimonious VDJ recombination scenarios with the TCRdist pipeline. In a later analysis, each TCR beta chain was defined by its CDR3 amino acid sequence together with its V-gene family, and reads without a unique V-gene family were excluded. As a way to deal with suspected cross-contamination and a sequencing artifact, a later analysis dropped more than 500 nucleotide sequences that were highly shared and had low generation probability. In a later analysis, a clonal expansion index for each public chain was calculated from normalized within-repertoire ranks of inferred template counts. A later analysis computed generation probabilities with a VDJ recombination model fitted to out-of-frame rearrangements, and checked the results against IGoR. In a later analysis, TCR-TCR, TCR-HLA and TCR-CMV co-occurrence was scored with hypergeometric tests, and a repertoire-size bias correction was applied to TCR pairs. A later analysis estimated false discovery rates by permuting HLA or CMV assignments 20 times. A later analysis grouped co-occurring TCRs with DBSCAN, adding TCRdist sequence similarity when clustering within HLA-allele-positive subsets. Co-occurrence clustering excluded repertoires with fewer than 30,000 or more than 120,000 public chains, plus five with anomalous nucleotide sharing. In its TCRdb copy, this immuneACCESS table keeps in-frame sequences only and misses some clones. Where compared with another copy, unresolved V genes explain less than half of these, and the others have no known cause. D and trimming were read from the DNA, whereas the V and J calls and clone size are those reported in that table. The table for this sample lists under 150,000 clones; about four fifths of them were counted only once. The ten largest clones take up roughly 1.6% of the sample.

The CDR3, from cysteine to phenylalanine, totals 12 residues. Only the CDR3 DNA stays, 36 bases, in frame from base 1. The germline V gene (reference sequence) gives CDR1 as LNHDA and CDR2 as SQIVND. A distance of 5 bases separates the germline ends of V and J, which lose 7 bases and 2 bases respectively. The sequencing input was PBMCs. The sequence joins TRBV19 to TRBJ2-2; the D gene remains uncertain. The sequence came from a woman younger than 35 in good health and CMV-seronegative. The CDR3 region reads CASTLNTGELFF. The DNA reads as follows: TGTGCCAGTACTTTAAACACCGGGGAGCTGTTTTTT.